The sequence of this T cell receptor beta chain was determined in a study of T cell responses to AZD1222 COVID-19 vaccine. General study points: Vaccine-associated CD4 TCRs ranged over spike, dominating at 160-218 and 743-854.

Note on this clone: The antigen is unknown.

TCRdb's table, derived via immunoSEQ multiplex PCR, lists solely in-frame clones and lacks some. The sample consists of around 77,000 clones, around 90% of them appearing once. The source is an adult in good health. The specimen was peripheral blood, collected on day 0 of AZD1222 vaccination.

CDR3 amino acids: CASSLRAGDFYEQYF. DNA for the CDR3: TGTGCCAGCAGTTTAAGGGCAGGGGATTTCTACGAGCAGTACTTC. The chain employs TRBV27 and TRBJ2-7; TRBD1 might be the D (6 bases). Germline-derived CDR1 and CDR2 are MNHEY and SMNVEV (reference sequence). This CDR3 comprises 15 residues. Trimming shortened V by 2 bases and J by 3 bases, and 14 bases separated the two germline ends.